Listed here are 29 T cell receptor beta chains from one sample, sequenced in a study of human T cells and chemical hapten exposure. Time point in this sample: pre-sensitization, week 0. Sample treatment: therapeutic diphenylcyclopropenone sensitization with weekly scalp DPC. TCRdb used MiXCR to reprocess the RACE reads, holding one entry per CDR3 protein. The sample contains under 90,000 distinct CDR3 sequences, around 9.5% of which appear only once. Sample: whole blood, taken in connection with sensitization to the hapten diphenylcyclopropenone (DPC). These TCRs come from a woman aged 35 to 49 with alopecia areata. Some clones in this sample may be carry-over from other donors' samples.

This clonotype was picked up a small number of times. This chain joins TRBV5-1 and TRBJ2-7, with D possibly matching TRBD2 (5 bases). V shed 0 bases and J shed 6 bases, with 7 bases lying between them. CDR1 and CDR2 (germline): SGHRS, YFSETQ. The length of the CDR3 is 12 residues. The CDR3 sequence is CASSLVEGEQYF. Here the CDR3 DNA reads TGCGCCAGCAGCTTGGTCGAGGGCGAGCAGTACTTC.

This clonotype was counted at least ten times. The gene calls are TRBV3-1 and TRBJ2-7; the match to TRBD2 covers 8 bases. V lost 11 bases, J lost 0 bases, and 9 bases stayed unmatched. The CDR3 contains 14 residues. CDR1 is LGHDT and CDR2 is YNNKEL in the germline V gene (reference sequence). Written as DNA, the CDR3 is TGTGCCTTCCCCGCCGGGACTAGCTCCTACGAGCAGTACTTC. As protein: CAFPAGTSSYEQYF.

This chain links TRBV5-5 with TRBJ1-1, with D maybe TRBD1 (6 bases). Trimming pared 3 bases from V and 3 bases from J, leaving 15 bases between. Germline CDR1 reads SGHKS; CDR2 reads YYEKEE (reference sequence). The CDR3 is 15 residues long. The CDR3 sequence is CASSSPFRGYTEAFF. Here the CDR3 DNA reads TGTGCCAGCAGCTCCCCGTTTAGGGGGTACACTGAAGCTTTCTTT.

Only a few counts were recorded for this clonotype. The chain carries TRBV2 and TRBJ2-5, with TRBD1 as a possible D gene (6 bases). The V end lost 6 bases, the J end lost 1 base, and 9 bases lay between the germline ends. Germline loops: CDR1 SNHLY, CDR2 FYNNEI. This CDR3 region has 13 residues. CDR3 sequence reads: CASSGDTQETQYF. As DNA, the CDR3 is TGTGCCAGCAGCGGGGACACCCAAGAGACCCAGTACTTC.

Many counts were recorded for this clonotype. The chain recombines TRBV7-9 with TRBJ1-4; 8 bases are shared with TRBD1. Trimming removed 5 bases from V and 8 bases from J; junction bases left unmatched: 10. The CDR3 loop spans 15 amino acids. CDR1 and CDR2 (germline): SEHNR, FQNEAQ (reference sequence). CDR3 in DNA: TGTGCCAGCAGCCCTAGGACAGGGCTGGGGGAAAAACTGTTTTTT. Protein product: CASSPRTGLGEKLFF.

This clonotype came up many times. The chain joins TRBV5-8 to TRBJ2-7, with a weak D call TRBD1 (7 bases). The CDR3 has 15 residues. Looked up from germline, CDR1 is SGHTS and CDR2 is YDEGEE. Between the trimmed V and J ends, which lost 5 bases and 2 bases, there was a span of 17 bases. The CDR3 DNA reads TGTGCCAGCAGTTCCACACAGGGGAGGACCTACGAGCAGTACTTC. Its protein is CASSSTQGRTYEQYF.

This chain uses TRBV9 with TRBJ2-5; TRBD2 might be the D (6 bases). The length of the CDR3 is 16 residues. Germline V CDR1 and CDR2: SGDLS, YYNGEE. V gave up 4 bases and J gave up 4 bases, with 20 bases separating them. The CDR3: CASSRLGTAPGETQYF. CDR3 nucleotides: TGTGCCAGCAGCCGCCTAGGGACTGCCCCGGGAGAGACCCAGTACTTC.

This clonotype was seen repeatedly, ten times or more. CDR3 region: CASSIGRGYTGELFF. The DNA of the CDR3 is TGTGCCAGCAGTATCGGCAGGGGCTACACCGGGGAGCTGTTTTTT. V is TRBV27 and J is TRBJ2-2; possibly TRBD1 for D (6 bases). The CDR3 runs to 15 residues. CDR1 and CDR2 from the germline V gene are MNHEY and SMNVEV (reference sequence). Trimming took 5 bases from V and 3 from J, leaving 13 bases between them.

This clonotype occurred a few times. J is TRBJ1-1 and V is TRBV5-4; 7 nucleotides match TRBD1. This CDR3 has 12 amino acids. In germline, CDR1 is SGHNT, CDR2 YYREEE (reference sequence). J was trimmed by 11 bases and V by 1 base; bases with no gene match: 5. CDR3 coding DNA: TGTGCCAGCAGCTTGAACAGGGGAGCGGCTTTCTTT. Translation: CASSLNRGAAFF.

This chain connects TRBV7-8 to TRBJ2-3; no clear D. The CDR3 is 15 amino acids. Germline V gives CDR1 SGHVS, CDR2 FQNEAQ. Deletions cut 3 bases from V and 6 bases from J, with 16 bases between. CDR3 in DNA: TGTGCCAGCAGCTTTAGGGTTGGGGTCATGGATACGCAGTATTTT. Its protein is CASSFRVGVMDTQYF. The complete variable domain, with remaining parts taken from reference TRBV7-8 and TRBJ2-3, reads GAGVSQSPRYKVAKRGQDVALRCDPISGHVSLFWYQQALGQGPEFLTYFQNEAQLDKSGLPSDRFFAERPEGSVSTLKIQRTQQEDSAVYLCASSFRVGVMDTQYFGPGTRLTVL.

This clonotype was observed a handful of times. The chain has TRBV7-9 and TRBJ2-7, with 9 bases aligning to TRBD1. The CDR3 contains 13 residues. V was pared by 8 bases and J by 4 bases, with 6 bases of the junction left unmatched. The germline V gene has CDR1 SEHNR and CDR2 FQNEAQ (reference sequence). CDR3 amino acids: CASQTGTGYEQYF. The CDR3 DNA reads as TGTGCCAGCCAAACCGGGACAGGGTACGAGCAGTACTTC. The full variable domain, in which reference TRBV7-9 and TRBJ2-7 provide the parts outside the CDR3, is DTGVSQNPRHKITKRGQNVTFRCDPISEHNRLYWYRQTLGQGPEFLTYFQNEAQLEKSRLLSDRFSAERPKGSFSTLEIQRTEQGDSAMYLCASQTGTGYEQYFGPGTRLTVT.

This clonotype was recorded at least ten times. The gene calls are TRBV7-9 and TRBJ1-2, with a tentative D call TRBD1 (5 bases). This CDR3 spans 14 amino acids. V lost 1 base to trimming and J lost 8 bases, with 14 bases between them. In germline, CDR1 is SEHNR, CDR2 FQNEAQ (reference sequence). CDR3 residues: CASSLVIGAGGYTF. The DNA for the CDR3 is TGTGCCAGCAGCTTAGTGATAGGGGCGGGCGGCTACACCTTC.

This clonotype came up many times. This chain links TRBV7-9 with TRBJ2-1; TRBD2 matches 11 bases. There are 16 residues in the CDR3. After removal of 2 bases from V and 6 bases from J, the junction contained 6 bases not matched to a gene. Germline V lookup: CDR1 SEHNR, CDR2 FQNEAQ (reference sequence). Here the CDR3 DNA reads TGTGCCAGCAGCTTAATCGCTAGCGGGGGGATCAATGAGCAGTTCTTC. Protein: CASSLIASGGINEQFF.

The sample holds many counts of this clonotype. The chain recombines TRBV5-1 with TRBJ2-3; 9 bases agree with TRBD2. Germline assignment: CDR1 SGHRS and CDR2 YFSETQ. This CDR3 has 16 amino acids. The V gene end was trimmed by 6 bases and the J gene end by 2 bases; junction bases not matched to a gene: 10. The CDR3 region is CASNEGSSGDTDTQYF. CDR3 nucleotide sequence: TGCGCCAGCAACGAAGGGTCTAGCGGGGACACAGATACGCAGTATTTT.

This clonotype turned up a few times. The chain carries TRBV7-2 and TRBJ2-1; D gene unclear. The CDR3 extends over 13 amino acids. The ends were cut back, 1 base at V and 7 bases at J, with 8 bases in the middle. Germline V gives CDR1 SGHTA, CDR2 FQGNSA. The CDR3 DNA reads as TGTGCCAGCAGCTTAGTCCTAGGAAATGAGCAGTTCTTC. Residues: CASSLVLGNEQFF.

The V call is TRBV4-3, the J call TRBJ2-2; TRBD2 matches 7 bases. The CDR3 loop spans 18 amino acids. CDR1 is LGHNA and CDR2 is YSLEER in the germline V gene. The junction had 17 bases not matched to a gene; V was cut back by 4 bases and J by 6 bases. Here the CDR3 DNA reads TGCGCCAGCAGCCGAAAGAGGAAGCGGGACTACTCCGCCGGGGAGCTGTTTTTT. It specifies CASSRKRKRDYSAGELFF.

This clonotype was seen ten or more times. This rearrangement joins TRBV30 to TRBJ1-1; D gene uncertain. This CDR3 has 13 amino acids. The germline V gene encodes CDR1 GTSNPN and CDR2 SVGIG (reference sequence). V was shortened by 3 bases and J by 1 base, with 9 bases between the two germline ends. CDR3 coding DNA: TGTGCCTGGAGACTGTTAGGGAACACTGAAGCTTTCTTT. Translation: CAWRLLGNTEAFF.

This clonotype was observed at least ten times. CDR3 nucleotide sequence: TGTGCCAGTACCAGGGGAGGCGGAGATACGCAGTATTTT. It yields the protein CASTRGGGDTQYF. This chain links TRBV19 with TRBJ2-3; D is tentatively TRBD1 or TRBD2 (6 bases each). This CDR3 has 13 residues. The V gene's germline CDR1 is LNHDA and CDR2 SQIVND (reference sequence). The V end was cut by 7 bases, the J end by 5 bases, with 13 bases between. The complete variable domain, with remaining parts taken from reference TRBV19 and TRBJ2-3, reads DGGITQSPKYLFRKEGQNVTLSCEQNLNHDAMYWYRQDPGQGLRLIYYSQIVNDFQKGDIAEGYSVSREKKESFPLTVTSAQKNPTAFYLCASTRGGGDTQYFGPGTRLTVL.

In its sample, this clonotype was seen many times. The chain links TRBV12-3 or TRBV12-4 to TRBJ2-2; D remains unclear. This CDR3 has 13 amino acids. V was trimmed by 5 bases and J by 0 bases, leaving 4 bases between them. The CDR3 here is CASSDTNTGELFF. The DNA for the CDR3 is TGTGCCAGCAGTGACACGAACACCGGGGAGCTGTTTTTT.

The chain carries TRBV6-6 and TRBJ1-5, with D possibly matching TRBD1 (6 bases). The V end lost 2 bases, the J end lost 4 bases, and 12 bases lay between the germline ends. The CDR3 is 15 amino acids. CDR1 and CDR2 from the germline V gene are MNHNY and SVGAGI (reference sequence). The CDR3 coding sequence is TGTGCCAGCAGTTACGGAAGAGGGGGGAATCAGCCCCAGCATTTT. Translated, it gives CASSYGRGGNQPQHF.

This rearrangement joins TRBV5-1 to TRBJ1-4; no clear D gene. With 4 bases removed from V and 1 base from J, the gap between germline ends came to 17 bases. This CDR3 spans 17 amino acids. The germline V gene has CDR1 SGHRS and CDR2 YFSETQ. In nucleotides, the CDR3 is TGCGCCAGCAGCCCTAGGCAGGCGTTACTAACTAATGAAAAACTGTTTTTT. Its translation: CASSPRQALLTNEKLFF.

The table lists this clonotype with many counts. The chain uses TRBV4-1 and TRBJ1-1; the match to TRBD1 covers 7 bases. Per the germline V gene, CDR1 is MGHRA and CDR2 is YSYEKL. J lost 8 bases, V lost 1 base, and 4 bases had no gene match. The CDR3 spans 13 residues. Here the CDR3 reads CASSQGRTGEAFF. In DNA, the CDR3 is TGCGCCAGCAGCCAAGGGCGGACAGGCGAAGCTTTCTTT.

This clonotype was counted ten times or more. The chain links TRBV3-1 to TRBJ2-2; possibly TRBD1 for D (5 bases). This CDR3 spans 15 amino acids. The germline V gene has CDR1 LGHDT and CDR2 YNNKEL (reference sequence). V was shortened by 6 bases and J by 0 bases, with 11 bases between the two germline ends. CDR3 DNA: TGTGCCAGCAGTGCGACAGAGACGAACACCGGGGAGCTGTTTTTT. The encoded protein is CASSATETNTGELFF.

This clonotype appeared a few times. The chain couples TRBV12-3 or TRBV12-4 to TRBJ2-1, with a possible D match to TRBD2 (5 bases). This CDR3 contains 13 residues. V gave up 2 bases and J gave up 5 bases, with 7 bases separating them. CDR3 loop: CASSLTRDNEQFF. CDR3 nucleotide sequence: TGTGCCAGCAGTTTAACTAGAGACAATGAGCAGTTCTTC.

The sample holds a few counts of this clonotype. The genes are TRBV5-1 and TRBJ1-2, with 7 bases lining up with TRBD1. The trim removed 5 bases at V and 8 bases at J, leaving 9 bases unmatched. The V gene's germline CDR1 is SGHRS and CDR2 YFSETQ. This CDR3 contains 13 residues. As DNA, the CDR3 is TGCGCCAGCAGTAAAGGACAGGACGGGGGCTACACCTTC. Its translation: CASSKGQDGGYTF.

The chain joins TRBV12-3 or TRBV12-4 to TRBJ1-3; D unresolved. The CDR3 extends over 15 amino acids. V was cut by 5 bases and J by 0 bases, with 11 bases left in between. For the CDR3, the DNA is TGTGCCAGCAGTCCCCGTGTGAACTCTGGAAACACCATATATTTT. Residues: CASSPRVNSGNTIYF.

The chain has TRBV10-3 and TRBJ2-7; D perhaps matches TRBD2 (5 bases). Germline assignment: CDR1 ENHRY and CDR2 SYGVKD. V was clipped by 3 bases and J by 5 bases, with 14 bases between them. This CDR3 is 14 amino acids long. The CDR3 is CAISEGRAGDEQYF. DNA for the CDR3: TGTGCCATCAGTGAAGGTCGGGCCGGGGACGAGCAGTACTTC.

This clonotype was counted a few times. The chain recombines TRBV5-4 with TRBJ1-2; no reliable D call. The germline V gene encodes CDR1 SGHNT and CDR2 YYREEE (reference sequence). V was pared by 4 bases and J by 0 bases, with 16 bases between. The length of the CDR3 is 16 residues. Written as DNA, the CDR3 is TGTGCCAGCAGCCCTGAGTGGAGCACTCCTAACTATGGCTACACCTTC. Protein sequence: CASSPEWSTPNYGYTF.

In its sample, this clonotype was seen many times. The chain joins TRBV4-2 to TRBJ2-5; 9 bases are shared with TRBD2. Per the germline V gene, CDR1 is LGHNA and CDR2 is YNFKEQ. This CDR3 comprises 17 residues. The ends lost 1 base at V and 5 bases at J; junction bases unmatched: 11. This CDR3 is CASSQATRGSGGETQYF. The CDR3, as DNA: TGTGCCAGCAGCCAAGCGACCCGGGGTAGCGGGGGTGAGACCCAGTACTTC.